This T cell receptor (beta chain) was sequenced for a study of CD8 T cells in ankylosing spondylitis. Libraries for TCR beta were made by quantitative 5'-RACE with molecular barcodes. TCRdb reanalysed the 5' RACE reads using MiXCR and keeps one entry per CDR3 protein. The sample yields around 340,000 distinct CDR3 sequences, roughly 14% seen once. Study outcomes and limitations: Reports say disease-linked clones showed up significantly more in matched ankylosing spondylitis synovial fluid. For ankylosing spondylitis blood, a TCR beta motif of fewer than 10 highly homologous variants appeared characteristic. Peripheral blood samples showed relatively rare disease-linked clones, and these clones were CD8+.

The germline CDR1 and CDR2 sequences are MGHRA and YSYEKL. The CDR3 contains 16 residues. Trimming at V came to 5 bases and at J to 0 bases, leaving 5 bases not matched to a gene. As for this clonotype: What it binds is not known.

The receptor comes from a male donor with ankylosing spondylitis or in good health (not recorded which). This sequence joins TRBV4-1 and TRBJ2-1; 9 bases fit TRBD1. Sequences were obtained from blood, either unsorted or a sorted T cell fraction (not recorded which). The CDR3 region is CASSSTGGYSYNEQFF. DNA for the CDR3: TGCGCCAGCAGCTCAACAGGGGGCTACTCCTACAATGAGCAGTTCTTC.